This TCR beta chain stems from a study of T cell responses to AZD1222 COVID-19 vaccine. Across the study: Second-dose intervals near 4 or 12 weeks were combined. General study results and limits: With dominance at 160-218 and 743-854, vaccine-associated CD4 TCRs spanned spike.

Sequenced by immunoSEQ multiplex PCR; TCRdb stores in-frame clones only, minus some. The data contain approximately 100,000 clones, around 90% of them seen just once; the ten biggest clones take up around 8.7%. Trimming took 6 bases from V and 6 from J; bases not matched to a gene: 13. CDR3 length equals 15 residues. From germline, CDR1 is SEHNR and CDR2 FQNEAQ (reference sequence). As regards this clone: Its antigen is unknown.

This chain links TRBV7-9 with TRBJ1-1, with 7 positions matching TRBD1. The sequence came from an adult in good health. The sequenced sample was peripheral blood, obtained on day 0 of AZD1222 vaccination. CDR3 DNA: TGTGCCAGCAGTTTATATCCAGGGGGGGAGGCTGAAGCTTTCTTT. Protein: CASSLYPGGEAEAFF.